One sample yielded the 22 T cell receptor beta chains listed below, sequenced in a study of OX40 agonist ivuxolimab in advanced cancers. Profiled with immunoSEQ multiplex PCR; TCRdb holds only in-frame clones, not every one. The sample holds over 50,000 clones, about nine tenths seen once. Here the sequenced sample was CD4+ or CD8+ T cells sorted from blood, taken in a trial of the OX40 agonist ivuxolimab. These receptors were obtained from an adult with an advanced solid tumor such as melanoma, head and neck, liver or kidney cancer.

The chain is built from TRBV6-5 and TRBJ2-1; the D gene could be TRBD1 or TRBD2 (5 bases each). CDR1 and CDR2 from the germline V gene are MNHEY and SVGAGI. CDR3 length: 13 amino acids. The V gene lost 2 bases and the J gene lost 4 bases, with 6 bases spanning the gap. The CDR3 DNA is TGTGCCAGCAGTTACGGGGGATACAATGAGCAGTTCTTC. Amino acid sequence: CASSYGGYNEQFF.

The chain is built from TRBV28 and TRBJ2-3; D is possibly TRBD2 (6 bases). Trimming took 9 bases from V and 3 from J, leaving 28 bases between them. This CDR3 comprises 18 residues. Germline loops: CDR1 MDHEN, CDR2 SYDVKM. The CDR3 sequence is CASKTPPGVWLSTDTQYF. Here the CDR3 DNA reads TGTGCCAGTAAAACTCCACCGGGAGTCTGGCTCAGTACAGATACGCAGTATTTT. Drawing the rest from reference TRBV28 and TRBJ2-3, the complete variable domain is DVKVTQSSRYLVKRTGEKVFLECVQDMDHENMFWYRQDPGLGLRLIYFSYDVKMKEKGDIPEGYSVSREKKERFSLILESASTNQTSMYLCASKTPPGVWLSTDTQYFGPGTRLTVL.

The gene calls are TRBV6-5 and TRBJ2-2; possibly TRBD1 for D (6 bases). The V and J ends lost 7 bases and 6 bases respectively, with 15 bases between them. CDR1 and CDR2 from the germline V gene are MNHEY and SVGAGI. The CDR3 covers 14 residues. DNA for the CDR3: TGTGCCAGCACCTCGTCGTGGGGGCCCGGGGAGCTGTTTTTT. Amino acid sequence: CASTSSWGPGELFF.

The rearrangement links TRBV4-3 to TRBJ2-1, with a tentative D call TRBD2 (6 bases). Per the germline V gene, CDR1 is LGHNA and CDR2 is YSLEER. V shed 4 bases and J shed 2 bases, with 9 bases lying between them. The CDR3 contains 14 residues. CDR3 coding DNA: TGCGCCAGCAGCCTAGCGGAGACCTACAATGAGCAGTTCTTC. Its translation is CASSLAETYNEQFF.

J is TRBJ1-1 and V is TRBV6-5; tentatively, D is TRBD1 (6 bases). CDR1 and CDR2 (germline): MNHEY, SVGAGI. This CDR3 contains 14 residues. V dropped 5 bases and J dropped 10 bases, with 20 bases sitting between them. CDR3 in amino acids: CASSRQGLGSGAFF. In DNA, the CDR3 is TGTGCCAGCAGTCGCCAGGGGCTCGGTAGTGGAGCTTTCTTT.

The chain links TRBV4-3 to TRBJ2-3, with D hard to call. This CDR3 comprises 15 residues. Trimming took 2 bases from V and 4 from J, leaving 13 bases between them. Per the germline V gene, CDR1 is LGHNA and CDR2 is YSLEER. The CDR3 nucleotides read TGCGCCAGCAGCCAATCCTACTATGGGCCAGATACGCAGTATTTT. Translation gives CASSQSYYGPDTQYF.

V gene TRBV6-6 combines with J gene TRBJ1-1; no firm D call. The CDR3 spans 12 residues. The germline V gene has CDR1 MNHNY and CDR2 SVGAGI (reference sequence). Trimming took 4 bases from V and 0 from J, leaving 3 bases between them. CDR3 loop: CASSFLNTEAFF. The DNA of the CDR3 is TGTGCCAGCAGTTTTTTGAACACTGAAGCTTTCTTT.

About this clone itself: The sample contains more than one DNA sequence encoding this CDR3. This chain connects TRBV28 to TRBJ1-1; D not certain. The V and J ends lost 6 bases and 4 bases respectively, with 9 bases between them. The CDR3 sequence is 12 residues long. CDR1 and CDR2 from the germline V gene are MDHEN and SYDVKM. The CDR3 bases are TGTGCCAGCAGCCCTCTCAGCACTGAAGCTTTCTTT. Its translation is CASSPLSTEAFF.

The chain couples TRBV28 to TRBJ2-7, with D maybe TRBD2 (6 bases). Trimming stripped 10 bases from V and 4 bases from J, with 26 bases between. Germline V gives CDR1 MDHEN, CDR2 SYDVKM. The length of the CDR3 is 16 residues. The CDR3 DNA sequence: TGTGCCACCCAACTAGTAGGGGCACTCGGGAGTTACGAGCAGTACGTC. This gives the protein CATQLVGALGSYEQYV.

This rearrangement joins TRBV7-9 to TRBJ1-4; D is uncertain. The V end lost 6 bases, the J end lost 1 base, and 15 bases lay between the germline ends. This CDR3 spans 16 amino acids. Per the germline V gene, CDR1 is SEHNR and CDR2 is FQNEAQ (reference sequence). CDR3 nucleotides: TGTGCCAGCAGTTTGGACGGGGAAGGAACTAATGAAAAACTGTTTTTT. It yields the protein CASSLDGEGTNEKLFF.

This clone has a handful of counts. V gene TRBV28 combines with J gene TRBJ1-1, with TRBD1 matching 7 bases. Germline values: CDR1 MDHEN, CDR2 SYDVKM. The CDR3 contains 14 residues. After removal of 6 bases from V and 4 bases from J, the junction contained 8 bases not matched to a gene. As DNA, the CDR3 is TGTGCCAGCAGCCCATACAGGGGCCCCACTGAAGCTTTCTTT. Translating gives CASSPYRGPTEAFF.

This chain joins TRBV28 and TRBJ1-5; 7 bases fit TRBD1. CDR3 length: 15 residues. CDR1 MDHEN and CDR2 SYDVKM come from the germline V gene. Unmatched junction bases numbered 7, after V lost 4 bases and J lost 4 bases. The CDR3 DNA reads as TGTGCCAGCAGTTACGGGGACAGACGAAATCAGCCCCAGCATTTT. Translated: CASSYGDRRNQPQHF.

The chain combines TRBV11-2 with TRBJ2-3; a possible D gene is TRBD2 (5 bases). The germline gives CDR1 SGHAT, CDR2 FQNNGV. The CDR3 runs to 15 residues. Between the trimmed V and J ends, which lost 1 base and 0 bases, there was a span of 8 bases. CDR3 sequence: CASSLGGWSTDTQYF. The CDR3 nucleotides read TGTGCCAGCAGCTTAGGCGGGTGGAGCACAGATACGCAGTATTTT.

This chain joins TRBV6-5 and TRBJ1-5; 8 nucleotides match TRBD1. V was pared by 6 bases and J by 2 bases, with 3 bases of the junction left unmatched. This CDR3 region has 14 residues. Germline CDR1 is MNHEY and CDR2 is SVGAGI. The CDR3 sequence: CASSRTGRNQPQHF. CDR3 DNA: TGTGCCAGCAGCCGGACAGGGCGCAATCAGCCCCAGCATTTT.

This clone came up once. The chain carries TRBV19 and TRBJ1-2; 7 nucleotides match TRBD1. The V and J ends lost 7 bases and 6 bases, in that order; junction bases with no gene match: 23. Germline V gives CDR1 LNHDA, CDR2 SQIVND (reference sequence). The CDR3 covers 18 residues. DNA for the CDR3: TGTGCCAGTATGACAGGAAACCGGGACAGAGAGGTAGATGATGGCTACACCTTC. Residues: CASMTGNRDREVDDGYTF.

The CDR3 DNA is TGTGCCAGTCGGGACAGCTTGAACACTGAAGCTTTCTTT. Its translation is CASRDSLNTEAFF. This chain uses TRBV19 with TRBJ1-1; the match to TRBD1 covers 7 bases. In germline, CDR1 is LNHDA, CDR2 SQIVND (reference sequence). The CDR3 is made up of 13 amino acids. With 8 bases clipped from V and 0 bases from J, the junction kept 3 bases outside the gene matches.

CDR3 loop: CASSDGTGELFF. DNA of the CDR3: TGTGCCAGCAGTGATGGTACCGGGGAGCTGTTTTTT. V gene TRBV25-1 combines with J gene TRBJ2-2; unclear D gene. Germline V lookup: CDR1 MGHDK, CDR2 SYGVNS. Trimming left V 3 bases short and J 5 bases short, with 4 bases between. The CDR3 covers 12 residues.

This clone was observed a single time. The genes are TRBV5-4 and TRBJ1-5; 9 nucleotides match TRBD1. This CDR3 spans 15 amino acids. The V gene's germline CDR1 is SGHNT and CDR2 YYREEE (reference sequence). V lost 0 bases and J lost 5; bases outside the gene matches: 3. CDR3 bases: TGTGCCAGCAGCTTGGACAGGGGGCCCCATCAGCCCCAGCATTTT. Protein sequence: CASSLDRGPHQPQHF.

This chain uses TRBV30 with TRBJ1-5, with D unresolved. The CDR3 covers 15 residues. Germline values: CDR1 GTSNPN, CDR2 SVGIG (reference sequence). V was clipped by 0 bases and J by 3 bases, with 12 bases between them. The CDR3: CAWSVSIGSNQPQHF. CDR3 in DNA: TGTGCCTGGAGTGTATCCATAGGGTCCAATCAGCCCCAGCATTTT.

The chain employs TRBV6-5 and TRBJ1-5; no firm D call. Per the germline V gene, CDR1 is MNHEY and CDR2 is SVGAGI. V shed 0 bases and J shed 0 bases, with 3 bases lying between them. CDR3 length equals 14 residues. The CDR3 spells CASSYSYSNQPQHF. CDR3 sequence (DNA): TGTGCCAGCAGTTACTCGTATAGCAATCAGCCCCAGCATTTT.

For the CDR3, the DNA is TGTGCCTGGAGTGTACAGGACAGGACTGAAGCTTTCTTT. Translated, it gives CAWSVQDRTEAFF. This chain uses TRBV30 with TRBJ1-1; 7 bases fit TRBD1. The germline gives CDR1 GTSNPN, CDR2 SVGIG (reference sequence). The CDR3 contains 13 residues. With 0 bases clipped from V and 5 bases from J, the junction kept 3 bases outside the gene matches.

The chain has TRBV29-1 and TRBJ1-2, with a weak D call TRBD1 (5 bases). CDR3 length: 12 residues. The V end was cut by 6 bases, the J end by 6 bases, with 14 bases between. Germline CDR1 is SQVTM and CDR2 is ANQGSEA. CDR3 amino acids: CSVATGVDGYTF. DNA for the CDR3: TGCAGCGTCGCTACAGGAGTTGATGGCTACACCTTC.